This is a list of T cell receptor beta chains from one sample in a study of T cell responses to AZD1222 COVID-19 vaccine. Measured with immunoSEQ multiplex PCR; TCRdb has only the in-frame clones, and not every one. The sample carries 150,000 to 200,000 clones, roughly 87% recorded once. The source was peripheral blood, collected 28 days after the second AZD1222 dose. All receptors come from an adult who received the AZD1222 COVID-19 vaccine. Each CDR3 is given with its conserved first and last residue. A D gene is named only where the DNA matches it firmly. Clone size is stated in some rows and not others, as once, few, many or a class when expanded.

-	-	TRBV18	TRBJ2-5	CASSPRGRGAMQETQYF	TGTGCCAGCTCACCAAGAGGAAGGGGGGCGATGCAAGAGACCCAGTACTTC
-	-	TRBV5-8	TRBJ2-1	CASRYPGTRLNEQFF	TGTGCCAGCAGGTACCCCGGGACTCGACTCAATGAGCAGTTCTTC
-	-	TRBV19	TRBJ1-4	CASIGRGVNEKLFF	TGTGCCAGTATAGGGCGCGGTGTGAATGAAAAACTGTTTTTT
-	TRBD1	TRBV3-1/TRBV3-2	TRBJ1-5	CASSQGQGGPQHF	TGTGCCAGCAGCCAAGGCCAGGGGGGGCCCCAGCATTTT
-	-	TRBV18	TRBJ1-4	CASSPPEVATNEKLFF	TGTGCCAGCTCACCACCGGAGGTTGCAACTAATGAAAAACTGTTTTTT
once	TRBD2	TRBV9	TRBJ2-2	CASSPRSGGTGELFF	TGTGCCAGCAGCCCCCGGTCGGGGGGGACCGGGGAGCTGTTTTTT
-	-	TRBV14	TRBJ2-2	CASSPLMAGELFF	TGTGCCAGCAGCCCCCTTATGGCCGGGGAGCTGTTTTTT
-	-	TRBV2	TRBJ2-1	CASIRQLNNEQFF	TGTGCCAGCATCCGCCAGCTTAACAATGAGCAGTTCTTC
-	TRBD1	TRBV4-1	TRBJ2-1	CASSRRGQGTDNEQFF	TGCGCCAGCAGCCGCCGAGGACAGGGGACCGACAATGAGCAGTTCTTC
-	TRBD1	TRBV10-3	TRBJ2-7	CAISSGTGLYEQYF	TGTGCCATCAGTTCCGGGACAGGGTTGTACGAGCAGTACTTC
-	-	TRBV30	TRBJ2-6	CAWGSDISGANVLTF	TGTGCCTGGGGAAGTGACATCTCTGGGGCCAACGTCCTGACTTTC
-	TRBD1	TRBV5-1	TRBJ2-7	CASRRSDRGHEQYF	TGCGCCAGCCGCCGATCTGACAGGGGCCACGAGCAGTACTTC
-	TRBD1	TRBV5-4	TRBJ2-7	CASSPRQGVVEQYF	TGTGCCAGCAGCCCCAGGCAGGGGGTTGTGGAGCAGTACTTC
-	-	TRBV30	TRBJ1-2	CAWSVPSRGYTF	TGTGCCTGGAGTGTACCCTCACGGGGCTACACCTTC
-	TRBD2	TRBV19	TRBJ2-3	CASSMAGTSEADTQYF	TGTGCCAGTAGTATGGCCGGGACTAGCGAGGCAGATACGCAGTATTTT
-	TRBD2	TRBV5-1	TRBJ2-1	CASSSLGLAGGDTYNEQFF	TGCGCCAGCAGCTCCCTCGGACTAGCGGGGGGCGATACCTACAATGAGCAGTTCTTC
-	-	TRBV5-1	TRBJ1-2	CASGNREDGYTF	TGCGCCAGCGGAAACAGGGAGGATGGCTACACCTTC
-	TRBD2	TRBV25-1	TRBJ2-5	CASSRTSGLQETQYF	TGTGCCAGCAGTCGGACTAGCGGGCTTCAAGAGACCCAGTACTTC
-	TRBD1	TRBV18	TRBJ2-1	CASSPAGTGHNEQFF	TGTGCCAGCTCACCCGCCGGGACAGGGCACAATGAGCAGTTCTTC
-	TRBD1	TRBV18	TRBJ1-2	CASSPSGQGALGYTF	TGTGCCAGCTCACCATCGGGACAGGGGGCGCTTGGCTACACCTTC
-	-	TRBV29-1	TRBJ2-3	CSVDPGAGTDTQYF	TGCAGCGTTGATCCGGGGGCCGGCACAGATACGCAGTATTTT
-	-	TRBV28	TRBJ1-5	CASGRYGGNQPQHF	TGTGCCAGCGGGAGGTATGGGGGCAATCAGCCCCAGCATTTT
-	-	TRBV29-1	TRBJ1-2	CSVEDPISVLYGYTF	TGCAGCGTTGAAGATCCGATCTCGGTTCTTTATGGCTACACCTTC
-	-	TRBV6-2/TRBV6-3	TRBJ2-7	CASSFRQAIYEQYF	TGTGCCAGCAGTTTTCGGCAGGCTATCTACGAGCAGTACTTC
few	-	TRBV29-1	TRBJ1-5	CSVGGEGNQPQHF	TGCAGCGTCGGAGGGGAGGGCAATCAGCCCCAGCATTTT
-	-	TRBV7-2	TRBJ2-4	CASSLQESIQYF	TGTGCCAGCAGCTTACAAGAAAGCATTCAGTACTTC
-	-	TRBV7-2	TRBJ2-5	CASIPGQVETQYF	TGTGCCAGCATACCGGGTCAGGTCGAGACCCAGTACTTC